The sequence of this T cell receptor beta chain was determined in a study of CD8+ T cells in alopecia areata. Study findings and constraints: Clonality exceeded that of normal scalp in lesional scalp, most notably in alopecia totalis/universalis.

The CDR3 is 13 amino acids. In germline, CDR1 is SGHVS, CDR2 FNYEAQ. The V gene lost 3 bases and the J gene lost 2 bases, with 8 bases spanning the gap. Notes on this clone: Antigen unknown.

Regarding treatment: oral pan-JAK inhibitor, 5-10 mg twice daily. Sequencing used cDNA as its template, made by extracting RNA and reverse transcribing it. Repertoires were generated with immunoSEQ multiplex PCR, while TCRdb's copy carries only in-frame clones and drops some. Here the sample spans 100,000 or so clones, roughly 56% being singletons. The source of this sequence is a human donor with alopecia areata. The sample was CD8+ T cells sorted from blood, taken around week 55, from a patient treated with tofacitinib. The gene calls are TRBV7-6 and TRBJ2-7, with D perhaps matching TRBD1 (6 bases). In DNA, the CDR3 is TGTGCCAGCAGCTTCGGACAGACCTACGAGCAGTACTTC. Translated, it gives CASSFGQTYEQYF.